This TCR beta chain came from a study of human T cells and chemical hapten exposure. Study results and caveats: PT1 expanded TCR counts correlated positively with patch test score. Significantly greater numbers of large CDR3 similarity clusters came from expanded TCRs than from controls.

Time point specified: patch test 2, 6 weeks after DPC sensitization. Treatment defined: therapeutic diphenylcyclopropenone sensitization with weekly scalp DPC. TCRdb reanalysed the RACE reads using MiXCR and keeps one entry per CDR3 protein. The sample comprises roughly 54,000 distinct CDR3 sequences, over 9.5% of which are singletons, and over 1.5% rests with the top ten. The CDR3 runs to 17 residues. Trimming left V 5 bases short and J 4 bases short, with 23 bases between. Germline V gives CDR1 SGHNT, CDR2 YENEEA. A note on this clonotype: Its matching antigen is unknown.

Sample: whole blood, taken in connection with sensitization to the hapten diphenylcyclopropenone (DPC). The receptor was isolated from a woman between 45 and 60 years old with alopecia areata. Some clones in this sample may be carry-over from other donors' samples. The chain is built from TRBV11-3 and TRBJ1-2; tentatively, D is TRBD1 (6 bases). CDR3 loop: CASSHIPNRVFFYGYTF. CDR3 bases: TGTGCCAGCAGCCATATACCCAACAGGGTTTTCTTCTATGGCTACACCTTC.